Each of the 19 T cell receptor beta chains below was sequenced from the same sample in a study of T cell repertoires in cytomegalovirus infection. TCRdb re-called the reads with MiXCR, one entry per CDR3 protein. There are 200,000 to 250,000 distinct CDR3 sequences in the sample; approximately 7% occur only once, and about 6.3% lies in the top ten. The sample was PBMCs. The receptors originated from a human donor in good health (CMV status not recorded). Some clones in this sample may be carry-over from other donors' samples.

There are many counts of this clonotype. The rearrangement uses TRBV20-1 and TRBJ1-5; possible D gene TRBD1, 5 bases. The CDR3 spans 12 residues. Trimming took off 6 bases at V and 7 bases at J, with 13 bases between the two ends. CDR1 DFQATT and CDR2 SNEGSKA come from the germline V gene (reference sequence). The CDR3 sequence is CSAQGGGQPQHF. The CDR3 DNA is TGCAGTGCCCAGGGCGGCGGGCAGCCCCAGCATTTT.

This clonotype was found many times. The rearrangement joins TRBV5-4 to TRBJ1-2; no reliable D call. The CDR3 totals 13 residues. V lost 0 bases, J lost 8 bases, and 11 bases lay in between. Germline assignment: CDR1 SGHNT and CDR2 YYREEE (reference sequence). The DNA of the CDR3 is TGTGCCAGCAGCTTGGATGGGGATCGCGGCTACACCTTC. It specifies CASSLDGDRGYTF.

In this sample, this clonotype turned up many times. For the CDR3, the DNA is TGCGCCAGCAGCCAAGACCCTAGCGGGGGGGCCGACGGGGAGCTGTTTTTT. Its protein is CASSQDPSGGADGELFF. This chain connects TRBV4-3 to TRBJ2-2; 12 positions agree with TRBD2. The junction had 6 bases not matched to a gene; V was cut back by 0 bases and J by 7 bases. The CDR3 is made up of 17 amino acids. CDR1 and CDR2 (germline): LGHNA, YSLEER.

This clonotype was seen many times. This chain links TRBV29-1 with TRBJ1-4, with D possibly TRBD1 on 5 matching bases. V lost 5 bases and J 0 bases, leaving 7 bases between the germline ends. The CDR3 totals 13 residues. Germline loops: CDR1 SQVTM, CDR2 ANQGSEA. DNA of the CDR3: TGCAGCGTTCAGGGAGCAACTAATGAAAAACTGTTTTTT. As protein: CSVQGATNEKLFF. The complete variable domain, with remaining parts taken from reference TRBV29-1 and TRBJ1-4, reads SAVISQKPSRDICQRGTSLTIQCQVDSQVTMMFWYRQQPGQSLTLIATANQGSEATYESGFVIDKFPISRPNLTFSTLTVSNMSPEDSSIYLCSVQGATNEKLFFGSGTQLSVL.

This clonotype was seen many times. CDR3 sequence: CASSPFTRVYNEQFF. The CDR3 bases are TGTGCCAGCAGCCCCTTTACTAGAGTCTACAATGAGCAGTTCTTC. The chain is built from TRBV6-2 or TRBV6-3 and TRBJ2-1; maybe TRBD2 (5 bases). The germline CDR1 and CDR2 sequences are MNHEY and SVGEGT. This CDR3 has 15 amino acids. V was pared by 6 bases and J by 3 bases, with 15 bases between.

This clonotype occurred many times. The chain links TRBV12-3 or TRBV12-4 to TRBJ2-1, with 8 nucleotides matching TRBD1. The J segment lost 5 bases and the V segment lost 6 bases, leaving 6 bases of the junction unmatched. The CDR3 extends over 14 amino acids. DNA for the CDR3: TGTGCCAGCAGCGGACAGGGACGGGACAATGAGCAGTTCTTC. Its translation: CASSGQGRDNEQFF.

This clonotype was seen more than once but under ten times. The chain uses TRBV19 and TRBJ1-5; TRBD1 might be the D (5 bases). CDR1 is LNHDA and CDR2 is SQIVND in the germline V gene (reference sequence). This CDR3 has 15 residues. The ends were cut back, 9 bases at V and 2 bases at J, with 17 bases in the middle. The CDR3 DNA is TGTGCCAGGAAACCCCGGGACTTCTGCAATCAGCCCCAGCATTTT. It encodes CARKPRDFCNQPQHF.

The table lists this clonotype with many counts. This chain joins TRBV7-2 and TRBJ2-2; 12 bases agree with TRBD2. V lost 7 bases and J lost 0; bases outside the gene matches: 6. Germline CDR1 is SGHTA and CDR2 is FQGNSA. This CDR3 is 17 amino acids long. This chain's CDR3 is CASKARLAGANTGELFF. In nucleotides, the CDR3 is TGTGCCAGCAAGGCTCGACTAGCGGGGGCGAACACCGGGGAGCTGTTTTTT.

This clonotype was detected many times. V gene TRBV28 combines with J gene TRBJ2-2; D unclear. Trimming removed 3 bases from V and 0 bases from J, with 8 bases in between. This CDR3 is built from 15 residues. CDR1 is MDHEN, CDR2 SYDVKM, per germline. The CDR3 protein is CASSLLSPNTGELFF. In nucleotides, the CDR3 is TGTGCCAGCAGTTTGTTGTCACCGAACACCGGGGAGCTGTTTTTT.

This clonotype was detected ten times or more. The V and J genes are TRBV7-2 and TRBJ1-5, with 7 bases identical to TRBD1. Germline CDR1 is SGHTA and CDR2 is FQGNSA. CDR3 length: 15 residues. V lost 5 bases to trimming and J lost 3 bases; unmatched junction nucleotides: 7. CDR3 amino acids: CASSLPGQFNQPQHF. The CDR3 DNA reads TGTGCCAGCAGCCTGCCGGGACAGTTCAATCAGCCCCAGCATTTT.

In its sample, this clonotype was seen many times. The chain links TRBV29-1 to TRBJ2-2; TRBD1 matches at 7 bases. The V gene's germline CDR1 is SQVTM and CDR2 ANQGSEA. The CDR3 is 15 amino acids. V was pared by 4 bases and J by 0 bases, with 5 bases of the junction left unmatched. CDR3 DNA: TGCAGCGTTGTTCGGGGACAGACGAACACCGGGGAGCTGTTTTTT. This codes for CSVVRGQTNTGELFF.

This clonotype was found many times. The rearrangement links TRBV20-1 to TRBJ1-1; maybe TRBD1 (6 bases). Germline V gives CDR1 DFQATT, CDR2 SNEGSKA (reference sequence). The CDR3 consists of 13 residues. V was cut by 3 bases and J by 1 base, with 9 bases left in between. CDR3 sequence: CSASLRGNTEAFF. The CDR3 DNA is TGCAGTGCTAGTCTCAGGGGGAACACTGAAGCTTTCTTT.

This clonotype was seen at least ten times. The chain links TRBV7-2 to TRBJ1-3; D gene uncertain. CDR3 length: 14 amino acids. Germline CDR1 is SGHTA and CDR2 is FQGNSA. Deletions cut 3 bases from V and 0 bases from J, with 6 bases between. CDR3 sequence reads: CASSLAVSGNTIYF. CDR3 nucleotide sequence: TGTGCCAGCAGCTTGGCAGTCTCTGGAAACACCATATATTTT.

The chain uses TRBV3-1 and TRBJ1-1; unclear D gene. V was shortened by 3 bases and J by 11 bases, with 16 bases between the two germline ends. The CDR3 extends over 13 amino acids. Germline assignment: CDR1 LGHDT and CDR2 YNNKEL (reference sequence). As DNA, the CDR3 is TGTGCCAGCAGCCAGGGTCCAGCTCCGAGGGCTTTCTTT. This encodes CASSQGPAPRAFF.

This clonotype was seen ten or more times. The V gene is TRBV7-9, the J gene TRBJ1-1, with no clear D. Trimming took off 5 bases at V and 4 bases at J, with 11 bases between the two ends. Germline CDR1 reads SEHNR; CDR2 reads FQNEAQ (reference sequence). This CDR3 has 13 residues. In DNA, the CDR3 is TGTGCCAGCAGCAAACAAATCGGCACTGAAGCTTTCTTT. Translating gives CASSKQIGTEAFF.

This clonotype was detected many times. The genes are TRBV4-2 and TRBJ1-1; no clear D gene. CDR1 is LGHNA, CDR2 YNFKEQ, per germline. The CDR3 totals 14 residues. V shed 4 bases and J shed 1 base, with 10 bases lying between them. As DNA, the CDR3 is TGTGCCAGCAGCCCCCAGGAGGCGAACACTGAAGCTTTCTTT. Translated, it gives CASSPQEANTEAFF.

This clonotype appeared many times. This chain joins TRBV7-9 and TRBJ2-3; D is possibly TRBD1 (6 bases). Between the trimmed V and J ends, which lost 5 bases and 1 base, there was a span of 16 bases. Germline V CDR1 and CDR2: SEHNR, FQNEAQ (reference sequence). The CDR3 covers 16 residues. CDR3 residues: CASSPLSGVGTDTQYF. CDR3 nucleotide sequence: TGTGCCAGCAGCCCCCTCTCAGGGGTGGGCACAGATACGCAGTATTTT.

This clonotype was counted at least ten times. The chain links TRBV6-1 to TRBJ1-1; D unresolved. This CDR3 has 14 amino acids. Germline assignment: CDR1 MNHNS and CDR2 SASEGT. Trimming left V 1 base short and J 0 bases short, with 6 bases between. This CDR3 reads CASSEGKMNTEAFF. CDR3 nucleotide sequence: TGTGCCAGCAGTGAAGGGAAGATGAACACTGAAGCTTTCTTT.

The rearrangement links TRBV29-1 to TRBJ1-3, with 7 nucleotides matching TRBD1. The germline V gene encodes CDR1 SQVTM and CDR2 ANQGSEA. V was pared by 4 bases and J by 0 bases, with 0 bases of the junction left unmatched. This CDR3 spans 13 amino acids. The CDR3 DNA is TGCAGCGTTGGGGACAGCTCTGGAAACACCATATATTTT. Its protein is CSVGDSSGNTIYF.